Below, 4 T cell receptor beta chains from the same sample are listed, as sequenced in a study of blood T cell repertoires in COVID-19. Profiling relied on immunoSEQ multiplex PCR, and the TCRdb table lists in-frame clones only, not all of them. The table lists 150,000 to 200,000 clones, about nine tenths of them singletons, with under 4.5% in the top ten. The specimen sequenced was peripheral blood. Receptors originate from a woman in her thirties with acute or convalescent COVID-19.

This chain uses TRBV5-1 with TRBJ2-7; 8 bases are a match to TRBD2. V shed 4 bases and J 3 bases; nucleotides not matched to a gene: 6. This CDR3 is built from 14 residues. Germline loops: CDR1 SGHRS, CDR2 YFSETQ. The CDR3 DNA reads as TGCGCCAGCAGCCCAGCGGGAGCCCACTACGAGCAGTACTTC. Protein sequence: CASSPAGAHYEQYF.

The chain couples TRBV5-4 to TRBJ1-1; tentatively, D is TRBD1 (5 bases). Trimming pared 0 bases from V and 10 bases from J, leaving 19 bases between. CDR3 size: 15 residues. In germline, CDR1 is SGHNT, CDR2 YYREEE (reference sequence). The CDR3 coding sequence is TGTGCCAGCAGCTTGGATCTCAGGCCCCGGAGGGGAGCTTTCTTT. This translates into CASSLDLRPRRGAFF.

This chain joins TRBV5-1 and TRBJ2-2; D is possibly TRBD2 (5 bases). Germline CDR1 and CDR2: SGHRS and YFSETQ. V lost 7 bases, J lost 1 base, and 11 bases lay in between. The CDR3 contains 14 residues. For the CDR3, the DNA is TGCGCCAGCCACCGAGAGGGGAACACCGGGGAGCTGTTTTTT. It encodes CASHREGNTGELFF.

The sample holds one count of this clone. The rearrangement uses TRBV4-2 and TRBJ1-1; TRBD1 aligns across 7 bases. Germline V lookup: CDR1 LGHNA, CDR2 YNFKEQ. The CDR3 length is 14 residues. The V gene end was trimmed by 2 bases and the J gene end by 6 bases; junction bases not matched to a gene: 6. The CDR3 region is CASSQPDRDPEAFF. Written as DNA, the CDR3 is TGTGCCAGCAGCCAACCAGACAGGGACCCTGAAGCTTTCTTT.